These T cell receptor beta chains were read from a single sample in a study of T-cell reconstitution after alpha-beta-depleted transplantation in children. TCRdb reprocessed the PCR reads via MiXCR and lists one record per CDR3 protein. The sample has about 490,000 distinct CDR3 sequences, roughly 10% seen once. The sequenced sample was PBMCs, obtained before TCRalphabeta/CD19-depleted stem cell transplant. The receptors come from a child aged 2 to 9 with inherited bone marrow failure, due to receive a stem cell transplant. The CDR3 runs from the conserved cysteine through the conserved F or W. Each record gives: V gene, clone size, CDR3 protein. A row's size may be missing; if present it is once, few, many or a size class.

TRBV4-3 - CASSQREGAGELFF
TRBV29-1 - CSVAGRVFHEQYF
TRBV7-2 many CASSPTSGLAGRAQYF
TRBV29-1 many CSALGYNEQFF
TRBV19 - CASSAPRENTEAFF
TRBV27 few CASSKGPRYEQYF
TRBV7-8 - CASSLEGRTVNSGELFF
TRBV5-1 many CASSTGGGNTEAFF
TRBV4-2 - CASSQAPNRGRRGEETQYF
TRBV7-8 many CASSLARLASSYNEQFF
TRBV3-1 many CASSPRTRGTEQFF
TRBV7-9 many CASRHLQLQETQYF
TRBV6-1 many CASTGRVGTDTQYF
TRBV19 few CASMEFQGNEQYF
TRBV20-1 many CSCYGGRVLDTQYF
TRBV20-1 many CSAPLRGSGTYNEQFF
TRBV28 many CASSFRLGGASYNEQFF
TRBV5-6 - CASTRQWTNSYEQYF
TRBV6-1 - CASSEEAPSDFSYEQYF
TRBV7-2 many CASSSGPQGDEQYF
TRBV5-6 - CASSADMAEEKLFF
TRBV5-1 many CASSLELTSGEQYF
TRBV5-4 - CASSPPGLAFTGELFF
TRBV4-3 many CASSQAAGEGYNEQFF
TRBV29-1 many CSVDRATGELFF
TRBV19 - CASSGTAISYEQYF
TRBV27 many CASSLWGTLNTGELFF
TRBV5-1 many CASSFYGSYEQYF
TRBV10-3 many CAISESTGYDEQYF
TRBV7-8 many CASSLAWQDLNQPQHF
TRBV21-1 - CASSDPNSNQPQHF
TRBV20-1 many CSVTPDAQRRGYGYTF
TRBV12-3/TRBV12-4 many CASSSGQTLQETQYF
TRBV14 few CASSRGLAGVRGTGELFF
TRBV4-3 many CASSRVLDWNTGELFF
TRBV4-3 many CASSQARTGGFSYNSPLHF
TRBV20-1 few CSAARGTGNSPLHF
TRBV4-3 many CASSPANDEQFF
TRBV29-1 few CSVVDQGNYGYTF
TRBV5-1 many CASSGGVAGRFYEQYF
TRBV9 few CASSKGLAGSSYNEQFF
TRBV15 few CATSRDGGLADTQYF
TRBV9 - CASSNVLPRFSGANVLTF
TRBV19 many CASSRDRFSEQYF
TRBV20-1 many CSARDTPLASSPDIQYF
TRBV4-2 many CASSPVVSGYEQYF
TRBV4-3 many CASSQDEGLAGVEQYF